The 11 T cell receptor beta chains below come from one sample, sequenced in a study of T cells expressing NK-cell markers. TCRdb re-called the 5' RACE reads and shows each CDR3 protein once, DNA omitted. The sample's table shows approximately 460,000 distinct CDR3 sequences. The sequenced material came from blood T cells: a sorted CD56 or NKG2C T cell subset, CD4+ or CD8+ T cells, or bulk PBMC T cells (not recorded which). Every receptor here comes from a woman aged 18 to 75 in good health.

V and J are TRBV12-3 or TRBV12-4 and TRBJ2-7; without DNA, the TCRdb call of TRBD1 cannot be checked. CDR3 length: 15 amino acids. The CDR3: CASSDPAGYGDEQYF.

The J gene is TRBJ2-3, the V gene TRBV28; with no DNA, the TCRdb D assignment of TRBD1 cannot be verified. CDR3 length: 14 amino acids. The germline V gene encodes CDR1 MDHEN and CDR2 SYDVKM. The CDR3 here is CASRGTSSTDTQYF. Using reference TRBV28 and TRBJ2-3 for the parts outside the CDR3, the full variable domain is DVKVTQSSRYLVKRTGEKVFLECVQDMDHENMFWYRQDPGLGLRLIYFSYDVKMKEKGDIPEGYSVSREKKERFSLILESASTNQTSMYLCASRGTSSTDTQYFGPGTRLTVL.

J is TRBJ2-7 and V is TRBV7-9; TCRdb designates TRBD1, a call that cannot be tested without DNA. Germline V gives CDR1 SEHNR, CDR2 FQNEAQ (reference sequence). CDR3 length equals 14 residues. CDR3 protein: CASSLAAGEHEQYF.

This chain's CDR3 is CASSARQGLNYGYTF. The V gene is TRBV12-3 or TRBV12-4, the J gene TRBJ1-2; TCRdb returns TRBD1, unconfirmable since there is no DNA. The CDR3 has 15 amino acids.

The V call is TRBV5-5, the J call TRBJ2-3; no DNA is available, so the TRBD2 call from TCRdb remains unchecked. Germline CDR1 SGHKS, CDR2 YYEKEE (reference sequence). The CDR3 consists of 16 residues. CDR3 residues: CASSRTSGRSTDTQYF.

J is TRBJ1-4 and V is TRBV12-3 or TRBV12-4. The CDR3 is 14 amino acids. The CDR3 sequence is CASTPPGRGEKLFF.

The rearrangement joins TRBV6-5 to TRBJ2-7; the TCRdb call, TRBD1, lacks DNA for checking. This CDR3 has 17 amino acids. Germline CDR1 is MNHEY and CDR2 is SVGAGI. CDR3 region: CASSYLTGPGMAYEQYF.

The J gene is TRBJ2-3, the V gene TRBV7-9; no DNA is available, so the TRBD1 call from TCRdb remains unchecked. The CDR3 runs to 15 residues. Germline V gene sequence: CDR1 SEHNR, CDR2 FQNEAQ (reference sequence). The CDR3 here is CASRPDWGNTDTQYF.

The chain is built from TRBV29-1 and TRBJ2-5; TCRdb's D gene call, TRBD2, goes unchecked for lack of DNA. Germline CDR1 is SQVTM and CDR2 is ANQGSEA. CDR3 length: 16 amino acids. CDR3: CSVIPLGLAGVETQYF.

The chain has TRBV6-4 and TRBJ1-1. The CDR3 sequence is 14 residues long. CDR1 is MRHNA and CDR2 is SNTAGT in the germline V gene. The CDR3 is CASSSSLGNTEAFF.

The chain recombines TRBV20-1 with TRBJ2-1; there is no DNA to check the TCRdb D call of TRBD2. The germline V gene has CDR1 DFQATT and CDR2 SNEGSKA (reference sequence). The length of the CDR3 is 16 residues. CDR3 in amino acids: CSARASGGASYNEQFF.